The clone carrying this T cell receptor (beta chain) was observed many times. The antigen is not known. The sample belongs to a study of neurological immune-mediated disorders. Regarding the study as a whole: The greatest TCR clonal expansion occurred in HTLV-1-associated myelopathy and the least in multiple sclerosis, which fell below healthy controls.

TCRdb processed the 5' RACE reads anew with MiXCR; each CDR3 protein has one entry. The repertoire holds over 40,000 distinct CDR3 sequences, with about 6% as singletons. This CDR3 spans 14 amino acids. CDR1 is SGHRS and CDR2 is YFSETQ in the germline V gene. V dropped 0 bases and J dropped 0 bases, with 6 bases sitting between them. The clonotype was recovered from a woman aged 40 to 55 in good health. This chain connects TRBV5-1 to TRBJ1-1; D ambiguous. Input material: CD4+ T cells from blood. The CDR3 is CASSLAPLNTEAFF. In nucleotides, the CDR3 is TGCGCCAGCAGCTTGGCCCCGTTGAACACTGAAGCTTTCTTT.